The next 31 T cell receptor beta chains were all read from a single sample in a study of T cells in pancreatic ductal adenocarcinoma. The data were produced by immunoSEQ multiplex PCR, yet TCRdb's version contains in-frame clones alone and is incomplete. Of about 12,000 clones listed, around 86% are singletons. The selected patients with pancreatic ductal adenocarcinoma had surgery but no neoadjuvant therapy. The sample comprised PBMCs. These receptors were obtained from a human donor with pancreatic ductal adenocarcinoma.

The CDR3: CATTGQRYEQYF. The DNA of the CDR3 is TGTGCCACCACGGGGCAGAGGTACGAGCAGTACTTC. The chain uses TRBV28 and TRBJ2-7, with D perhaps being TRBD1 or TRBD2 (5 bases each). The V and J ends lost 10 bases and 4 bases respectively, with 14 bases between them. Germline V lookup: CDR1 MDHEN, CDR2 SYDVKM. The CDR3 runs to 12 residues. Full variable domain (missing parts from reference TRBV28 and TRBJ2-7): DVKVTQSSRYLVKRTGEKVFLECVQDMDHENMFWYRQDPGLGLRLIYFSYDVKMKEKGDIPEGYSVSREKKERFSLILESASTNQTSMYLCATTGQRYEQYFGPGTRLTVT.

CDR3 nucleotides: TGTGCCAGCAGTGACCTTGCGGGCTCCACAGATACGCAGTATTTT. Its protein is CASSDLAGSTDTQYF. The chain employs TRBV6-4 and TRBJ2-3, with a possible D match to TRBD2 (5 bases). The V end lost 2 bases, the J end lost 2 bases, and 11 bases lay between the germline ends. The CDR3 length is 15 residues. Germline CDR1 reads MRHNA; CDR2 reads SNTAGT.

This rearrangement joins TRBV10-3 to TRBJ2-3; 8 nucleotides agree with TRBD2. Germline-derived CDR1 and CDR2 are ENHRY and SYGVKD. The CDR3 loop spans 15 amino acids. The ends lost 8 bases at V and 8 bases at J; junction bases unmatched: 15. CDR3 region: CAILGTRVGNGTQYF. CDR3 nucleotide sequence: TGTGCCATCTTGGGGACTAGAGTGGGGAATGGTACGCAGTATTTT.

CDR3: CASRVGGGSEAFF. Here the CDR3 DNA reads TGTGCCAGTAGGGTAGGGGGCGGCTCTGAAGCTTTCTTT. The V gene is TRBV19, the J gene TRBJ1-1; 7 nucleotides match TRBD1. V shed 6 bases and J 6 bases; nucleotides not matched to a gene: 7. The CDR3 runs to 13 residues. Germline CDR1 reads LNHDA; CDR2 reads SQIVND (reference sequence).

The chain uses TRBV28 and TRBJ1-2; possibly TRBD1 for D (5 bases). The CDR3 extends over 17 amino acids. Germline V lookup: CDR1 MDHEN, CDR2 SYDVKM. The V end was cut by 5 bases, the J end by 7 bases, with 26 bases between. The CDR3 loop reads CASSTIRLPGLYSGYTF. The CDR3, as DNA: TGTGCCAGCAGTACTATCCGCCTACCAGGGCTCTATAGTGGCTACACCTTC.

The chain uses TRBV5-1 and TRBJ2-2; 7 nucleotides align to TRBD2. The CDR3 has 17 amino acids. CDR1 is SGHRS and CDR2 is YFSETQ in the germline V gene. J was trimmed by 6 bases and V by 4 bases; bases with no gene match: 15. DNA of the CDR3: TGCGCCAGCAGCCTCAACAGCGGGAAGGGATTGGCCGGGGAGCTGTTTTTT. Protein sequence: CASSLNSGKGLAGELFF. The variable domain in full, with the rest retrieved from reference TRBV5-1 and TRBJ2-2, is KAGVTQTPRYLIKTRGQQVTLSCSPISGHRSVSWYQQTPGQGLQFLFEYFSETQRNKGNFPGRFSGRQFSNSRSEMNVSTLELGDSALYLCASSLNSGKGLAGELFFGEGSRLTVL.

V gene TRBV5-8 combines with J gene TRBJ1-2; 9 nucleotides match TRBD1. Germline V CDR1 and CDR2: SGHTS, YDEGEE. Trimming took 4 bases from V and 1 from J; bases not matched to a gene: 8. The CDR3 is made up of 16 amino acids. CDR3 bases: TGTGCCAGCAGCGATTATAGGGACAGGGTTAACTATGGCTACACCTTC. The encoded protein is CASSDYRDRVNYGYTF.

The genes are TRBV9 and TRBJ1-6, with D unresolved. With 3 bases removed from V and 5 bases from J, the gap between germline ends came to 9 bases. From germline, CDR1 is SGDLS and CDR2 YYNGEE. The CDR3 spans 14 residues. The CDR3 reads CASSAVSNNSPLHF. In DNA form, the CDR3 reads TGTGCCAGCAGCGCCGTCAGCAATAATTCACCCCTCCACTTT. The full variable domain, in which reference TRBV9 and TRBJ1-6 provide the parts outside the CDR3, is DSGVTQTPKHLITATGQRVTLRCSPRSGDLSVYWYQQSLDQGLQFLIQYYNGEERAKGNILERFSAQQFPDLHSELNLSSLELGDSALYFCASSAVSNNSPLHFGNGTRLTVT.

The chain recombines TRBV4-1 with TRBJ1-5; TRBD1 might be the D (6 bases). V lost 2 bases and J lost 5, with 13 bases in between. Germline V gene data show CDR1 as MGHRA and CDR2 as YSYEKL. This CDR3 is built from 15 residues. The CDR3 loop is CASSQPDRLYQPQHF. DNA for the CDR3: TGCGCCAGCAGCCAACCAGACAGGCTCTATCAGCCCCAGCATTTT.

V gene TRBV7-2 combines with J gene TRBJ2-6, with D perhaps matching TRBD2 (6 bases). Germline lookup yields CDR1 SGHTA and CDR2 FQGNSA. This CDR3 spans 18 amino acids. V dropped 5 bases and J dropped 0 bases, with 17 bases sitting between them. The CDR3 DNA is TGTGCCAGCAGCAGAATTAGCGGATACGGCTCTGGGGCCAACGTCCTGACTTTC. This translates into CASSRISGYGSGANVLTF.

The count of this clone is one. This sequence joins TRBV6-1 and TRBJ1-2; a weak D match, TRBD1 (5 bases). The V and J ends lost 11 bases and 3 bases respectively, with 16 bases between them. CDR1 MNHNS and CDR2 SASEGT come from the germline V gene. The CDR3 loop spans 13 amino acids. The CDR3 protein is CAAGDGTYYGYTF. The CDR3 DNA sequence: TGTGCCGCCGGGGACGGAACCTACTATGGCTACACCTTC.

The chain carries TRBV6-1 and TRBJ1-1, with D uncertain. Trimming stripped 8 bases from V and 4 bases from J, with 11 bases between. Germline-derived CDR1 and CDR2 are MNHNS and SASEGT. The CDR3 consists of 12 residues. CDR3 nucleotide sequence: TGTGCCAGCCTAGACCCGAGCACTGAAGCTTTCTTT. This sequence encodes CASLDPSTEAFF.

The rearrangement links TRBV7-9 to TRBJ1-2; 9 bases agree with TRBD1. The CDR3 extends over 15 amino acids. With V trimmed by 6 bases and J by 3 bases, 8 bases remained unmatched. CDR1 is SEHNR and CDR2 is FQNEAQ in the germline V gene (reference sequence). This CDR3 is CASRQQGAVDYGYTF. The DNA for the CDR3 is TGTGCCAGCAGGCAACAGGGGGCGGTAGACTATGGCTACACCTTC.

For the CDR3, the DNA is TGTGCCAGCAGCTCTACAGGGGGCGTCTATGGCTACACCTTC. This encodes CASSSTGGVYGYTF. The chain uses TRBV7-6 and TRBJ1-2; 9 bases align to TRBD1. Trimming took 4 bases from V and 4 from J; bases not matched to a gene: 4. Germline CDR1 reads SGHVS; CDR2 reads FNYEAQ. CDR3 length equals 14 residues.

The chain employs TRBV7-9 and TRBJ2-7; a weak D match, TRBD2 (5 bases). Germline CDR1 reads SEHNR; CDR2 reads FQNEAQ (reference sequence). CDR3 size: 18 residues. With 1 base removed from V and 0 bases from J, the gap between germline ends came to 19 bases. DNA of the CDR3: TGTGCCAGCAGCTTAGAGGACTGGGGTAATCCGAGCTCCTACGAGCAGTACTTC. Protein sequence: CASSLEDWGNPSSYEQYF.

This chain joins TRBV6-5 and TRBJ1-6; 8 nucleotides align to TRBD1. V lost 4 bases to trimming and J lost 9 bases; unmatched junction nucleotides: 5. CDR3 size: 14 residues. Germline CDR1 and CDR2: MNHEY and SVGAGI. The CDR3 sequence: CASSSSGGSSPLHF. Written as DNA, the CDR3 is TGTGCCAGCAGTTCATCAGGGGGCAGTTCACCCCTCCACTTT.

V is TRBV9 and J is TRBJ1-1; no clear D gene. The germline CDR1 and CDR2 sequences are SGDLS and YYNGEE. This CDR3 has 16 amino acids. Trimming took 5 bases from V and 1 from J, leaving 18 bases between them. The CDR3 here is CASRSDSPGGNTEAFF. The CDR3 DNA sequence: TGTGCCAGCAGATCGGACTCCCCCGGTGGGAACACTGAAGCTTTCTTT.

The chain employs TRBV19 and TRBJ2-1, with a possible D match to TRBD2 (6 bases). In germline, CDR1 is LNHDA, CDR2 SQIVND (reference sequence). There are 15 residues in the CDR3. V was clipped by 2 bases and J by 12 bases, with 20 bases between them. CDR3 loop: CASSITSSPTYGQFF. DNA for the CDR3: TGTGCCAGTAGTATAACTAGCTCCCCCACATATGGGCAGTTCTTC. Based on the CDR3 plus reference TRBV19 and TRBJ2-1, the full variable domain is DGGITQSPKYLFRKEGQNVTLSCEQNLNHDAMYWYRQDPGQGLRLIYYSQIVNDFQKGDIAEGYSVSREKKESFPLTVTSAQKNPTAFYLCASSITSSPTYGQFFGPGTRLTVL.

V and J are TRBV27 and TRBJ1-1; D is uncertain. This CDR3 has 15 residues. CDR1 is MNHEY and CDR2 is SMNVEV in the germline V gene (reference sequence). V lost 5 bases, J lost 1 base, and 14 bases lay in between. CDR3 region: CASSPRPSGNTEAFF. The CDR3 DNA is TGTGCCAGCAGTCCACGGCCTTCGGGGAACACTGAAGCTTTCTTT.

This rearrangement joins TRBV18 to TRBJ2-5; unclear D gene. CDR1 KGHSH and CDR2 LQKENI come from the germline V gene. The V end lost 3 bases, the J end lost 2 bases, and 10 bases lay between the germline ends. This CDR3 is 14 amino acids long. The CDR3 loop reads CASSPSTRQETQYF. In DNA, the CDR3 is TGTGCCAGCTCACCGAGCACAAGACAAGAGACCCAGTACTTC.

The chain combines TRBV5-4 with TRBJ2-1; 7 positions match TRBD1. Trimming removed 7 bases from V and 7 bases from J; junction bases left unmatched: 5. CDR3 size: 12 residues. Germline CDR1 is SGHNT and CDR2 is YYREEE (reference sequence). CDR3: CASRGQPNEQFF. In nucleotides, the CDR3 is TGTGCCAGCCGGGGACAGCCAAATGAGCAGTTCTTC. Supplemented by reference TRBV5-4 and TRBJ2-1, the full variable domain reads ETGVTQSPTHLIKTRGQQVTLRCSSQSGHNTVSWYQQALGQGPQFIFQYYREEENGRGNFPPRFSGLQFPNYSSELNVNALELDDSALYLCASRGQPNEQFFGPGTRLTVL.

This clone is medium-sized in the sample. The gene calls are TRBV9 and TRBJ2-3; the D is unclear. V gave up 4 bases and J gave up 0 bases, with 15 bases separating them. The germline V gene encodes CDR1 SGDLS and CDR2 YYNGEE. This CDR3 region has 16 residues. In DNA, the CDR3 is TGTGCCAGCAGCCCCAGTCGGTCGACTAGCACAGATACGCAGTATTTT. Translating it yields CASSPSRSTSTDTQYF.

The chain joins TRBV6-5 to TRBJ2-1, with D tentatively TRBD1 or TRBD2 (5 bases each). Looked up from germline, CDR1 is MNHEY and CDR2 is SVGAGI. The CDR3 covers 13 residues. Trimming removed 6 bases from V and 9 bases from J, with 15 bases in between. CDR3 bases: TGTGCCAGCAGATCCAGGGCTGGAGGTGAGCAGTTCTTC. It is translated as CASRSRAGGEQFF.

V usage is TRBV4-3 and J usage is TRBJ2-5; TRBD1 matches at 8 bases. The CDR3 is 15 amino acids. Germline CDR1 and CDR2: LGHNA and YSLEER. V lost 1 base and J lost 4; bases outside the gene matches: 5. CDR3 sequence: CASSQGRQGRETQYF. DNA for the CDR3: TGCGCCAGCAGCCAAGGGCGACAGGGGAGAGAGACCCAGTACTTC.

This clone came up once. CDR3 sequence reads: CASSPNSGGDQPQHF. Here the CDR3 DNA reads TGTGCCAGCTCTCCGAATTCAGGGGGGGATCAGCCCCAGCATTTT. The rearrangement uses TRBV18 and TRBJ1-5; 7 bases line up with TRBD1. The CDR3 has 15 residues. Germline V gene sequence: CDR1 KGHSH, CDR2 LQKENI. The J segment lost 5 bases and the V segment lost 6 bases, leaving 10 bases of the junction unmatched. Filled out from reference TRBV18 and TRBJ1-5, the complete variable domain reads NAGVMQNPRHLVRRRGQEARLRCSPMKGHSHVYWYRQLPEEGLKFMVYLQKENIIDESGMPKERFSAEFPKEGPSILRIQQVVRGDSAAYFCASSPNSGGDQPQHFGDGTRLSIL.

This chain links TRBV19 with TRBJ1-5; 11 nucleotides match TRBD1. The CDR3 has 16 amino acids. Looked up from germline, CDR1 is LNHDA and CDR2 is SQIVND (reference sequence). Germline trimming cut 5 bases from V and 5 bases from J; bases unmatched to any gene: 8. The CDR3 DNA sequence: TGTGCCAGTAGTGACGGACAGGGGGCCGGAGATCAGCCCCAGCATTTT. Protein: CASSDGQGAGDQPQHF.

V gene TRBV13 combines with J gene TRBJ2-4; the D is unclear. V lost 3 bases and J lost 4, with 13 bases in between. The germline CDR1 and CDR2 sequences are PRHDT and FYEKMQ (reference sequence). The CDR3 length is 15 residues. CDR3 sequence: CASSLGLGLKNIQYF. CDR3 bases: TGTGCCAGCAGCTTGGGTCTAGGGCTAAAAAACATTCAGTACTTC.

The CDR3 DNA sequence: TGTGCCAGCAGCGTCGCAGGATCGAACACCGGGGAGCTGTTTTTT. This gives the protein CASSVAGSNTGELFF. The chain links TRBV9 to TRBJ2-2; D not resolved. V was shortened by 2 bases and J by 0 bases, with 8 bases between the two germline ends. CDR3 length: 15 residues. Germline V lookup: CDR1 SGDLS, CDR2 YYNGEE.

The rearrangement joins TRBV28 to TRBJ2-7; unclear D gene. The CDR3 runs to 11 residues. The germline V gene encodes CDR1 MDHEN and CDR2 SYDVKM. CDR3 residues: CVCGGRYEQYF. CDR3 DNA sequence: TGTGTGTGTGGCGGTCGGTACGAGCAGTACTTC.

The CDR3 DNA reads TGCGCCAGCAGCTGGGACAGGGGAAATGAGCAGTTCTTC. Its protein product is CASSWDRGNEQFF. The J gene is TRBJ2-1, the V gene TRBV10-2; 10 nucleotides match TRBD1. With V trimmed by 6 bases and J by 7 bases, 3 bases remained unmatched. This CDR3 is built from 13 residues. Per germline, CDR1 WSHSY and CDR2 SAAADI.

The V call is TRBV5-4, the J call TRBJ1-3; the match to TRBD1 covers 9 bases. Germline values: CDR1 SGHNT, CDR2 YYREEE (reference sequence). The CDR3 is made up of 15 amino acids. The ends lost 4 bases at V and 8 bases at J; junction bases unmatched: 10. The DNA for the CDR3 is TGTGCCAGCAGCCCGGGACAGGGCCGGGAGGACACCATATATTTT. Protein: CASSPGQGREDTIYF.